These T cell receptor beta chains were read from a single sample in a study of a mutant IDH1 vaccine in newly diagnosed glioma. The antigens for these receptors are not known. Profiling relied on immunoSEQ multiplex PCR, and the TCRdb table lists in-frame clones only, not all of them. The table lists about 120,000 clones, around 80% of them singletons, with 5% to 7% in the top ten. This material consisted of PBMCs, taken from a glioma patient whose treatment included an IDH1 peptide vaccine. The receptor set was obtained from a man aged 40-49 years with glioma. Each CDR3 is given with its conserved first and last residue. The D gene is left open where the match is weak. Where a row states a size, it is once, few, many or the class of an expanded clone; other rows omit it.

v_call	clone_size	d_call	j_call	cdr3_nt	cdr3_aa
TRBV6-5	once	NA	TRBJ1-1	TGTGCCAGCAGCCTTGGGCCAACTGAAGCTTTCTTT	CASSLGPTEAFF
TRBV5-5	once	NA	TRBJ1-6	TGTGCCAGCAGCTTGGAACAGGGAAGTGGTAATTCACCCCTCCACTTT	CASSLEQGSGNSPLHF
TRBV7-2	NA	NA	TRBJ2-1	TGTGCCAGCACCCGAGGGAATGAGCAGTTCTTC	CASTRGNEQFF
TRBV6-6	NA	NA	TRBJ1-1	TGTGCCAGCAGTCGCTACCTTGGGGACACTGAAGCTTTCTTT	CASSRYLGDTEAFF
TRBV7-2	NA	NA	TRBJ2-5	TGTGCCAGCAGCTTATTCGGGGGGCCGGAGACCCAGTACTTC	CASSLFGGPETQYF
TRBV2	NA	TRBD2	TRBJ2-7	TGTGCCAGCAGTGAACGGACTAGGGCCTACGAGCAGTACTTC	CASSERTRAYEQYF
TRBV14	NA	NA	TRBJ1-2	TGTGCCAGCAGCCGAGATCCCCGGGACGGTTATGGCTACACCTTC	CASSRDPRDGYGYTF
TRBV4-2	NA	TRBD1	TRBJ2-7	TGTGCCAGCAGCCAAGCTGGGACAGGGTCGTACGAGCAGTACTTC	CASSQAGTGSYEQYF
TRBV6-1	few	TRBD1	TRBJ1-5	TGTGCCAGCACGACAGGGATCAATCAGCCCCAGCATTTT	CASTTGINQPQHF
TRBV27	NA	NA	TRBJ1-4	TGTGCCAGCAGTCCGCTTTTGGCCATAGGATGGGAAAAACTGTTTTTT	CASSPLLAIGWEKLFF
TRBV6-5	once	NA	TRBJ2-3	TGTGCCAGCAGTTACTCGAGAGGGAGCCTCGATACGCAGTATTTT	CASSYSRGSLDTQYF
TRBV7-9	few	NA	TRBJ1-2	TGTGCCAGCAGCCTAGAGGCTAACTATGGCTACACCTTC	CASSLEANYGYTF
TRBV13	NA	NA	TRBJ2-1	TGTGCCAGCACTCCCTGGGCTGACAATGAGCAGTTCTTC	CASTPWADNEQFF
TRBV30	NA	NA	TRBJ1-5	TGTGCCTGGAGTATCGGGGGCCGGTATAGCAATCAGCCCCAGCATTTT	CAWSIGGRYSNQPQHF
TRBV10-3	few	NA	TRBJ1-5	TGTGCCATCAGTGCAAACCAACAGGGAAGCAATCAGCCCCAGCATTTT	CAISANQQGSNQPQHF
TRBV23-1	NA	NA	TRBJ2-4	TGCGCCAGCCCCGGCGGGGGGACAGTTTCCGCCAAAAACATTCAGTACTTC	CASPGGGTVSAKNIQYF
TRBV5-4	NA	NA	TRBJ1-2	TGTGCCAGCAGCATAGCAGGGGTTTATTACTATGGCTACACCTTC	CASSIAGVYYYGYTF
TRBV7-8	NA	TRBD1	TRBJ2-7	TGTGCCAGCAGTTCACAGGGGACCGAGCAGTACTTC	CASSSQGTEQYF
TRBV5-1	NA	TRBD2	TRBJ2-5	TGCGCCAGCAGCTTGGACGGGACTAAACAAGAGACCCAGTACTTC	CASSLDGTKQETQYF
TRBV6-1	NA	NA	TRBJ1-1	TGTGCCAGCAGTGAAAATGCGCGACTCCCGAACACTGAAGCTTTCTTT	CASSENARLPNTEAFF
TRBV5-1	NA	NA	TRBJ2-3	TGCGCCAGCAGCTTGGCCAGCGCTAGCACAGATACGCAGTATTTT	CASSLASASTDTQYF
TRBV11-1	NA	NA	TRBJ2-5	TGTGCCAGCACCCCAGTAGCGGACCAAGAGACCCAGTACTTC	CASTPVADQETQYF
TRBV4-3	once	NA	TRBJ2-7	TGCGCCAGCAGCCAAGTGGTGCTAGCCCCAACCTACGAGCAGTACTTC	CASSQVVLAPTYEQYF
TRBV5-4	NA	NA	TRBJ1-2	TGTGCCAGCAGCTTGGTAGCCAGGGAAAACTATGGCTACACCTTC	CASSLVARENYGYTF
TRBV6-6	NA	NA	TRBJ1-2	TGTGCCAGCAGTTACTCGCAGGGAAACGGAAATGGCTACACCTTC	CASSYSQGNGNGYTF
TRBV11-2	NA	NA	TRBJ2-7	TGTGCCAGCAGCTTCGGAGTTTGGCAGTACTTC	CASSFGVWQYF
TRBV4-3	NA	NA	TRBJ1-3	TGCGCCAGCAGAATGACAAGTTGGAGTGGAAACACCATATATTTT	CASRMTSWSGNTIYF
TRBV5-6	once	NA	TRBJ2-7	TGTGCCAGCAGCTTGGCCCAGGGAGGAGAGCAGTACTTC	CASSLAQGGEQYF
TRBV30	once	NA	TRBJ2-5	TGTGCCTGGAGTGTAGGGGACGGTGGGTTAGAGACCCAGTACTTC	CAWSVGDGGLETQYF
TRBV30	NA	TRBD1	TRBJ2-1	TGTGCCTGGAACAGGGGGTCCTACAATGAGCAGTTCTTC	CAWNRGSYNEQFF
TRBV4-1	NA	TRBD2	TRBJ2-7	TGCGCCAGCAGCCAAGACAGGACTAGCGGGGGGCTTTATCGGGACGAGCAGTACTTC	CASSQDRTSGGLYRDEQYF
TRBV7-9	NA	NA	TRBJ2-7	TGTGCCAGCAGCTCCTTTAGCGTGCAGTACTTC	CASSSFSVQYF
TRBV6-6	NA	NA	TRBJ2-2	TGTGCCAGCAGGGAGGACGGAAACACCGGGGAGCTGTTTTTT	CASREDGNTGELFF
TRBV6-1	NA	NA	TRBJ2-1	TGTGCCAGCAGTGCCCTGGGTTTTACACTAGGGGCCTACAATGAGCAGTTCTTC	CASSALGFTLGAYNEQFF
TRBV5-1	NA	NA	TRBJ2-2	TGCGCCAGCAGCTTGGCCTTGAGAAGGGGGACCGGGGAGCTGTTTTTT	CASSLALRRGTGELFF
TRBV19	NA	NA	TRBJ1-3	TGTGCCAGTAACCCTGCAGGGTTCTCTGGAAACACCATATATTTT	CASNPAGFSGNTIYF
TRBV30	NA	NA	TRBJ2-7	TGTGCCTGCCACGGGTACGAGCAGTACTTC	CACHGYEQYF
TRBV28	NA	NA	TRBJ1-3	TGTGCCAGCAGTTTATCCAGGACAGTTGGAAACACCATATATTTT	CASSLSRTVGNTIYF
TRBV27	NA	TRBD2	TRBJ2-7	TGTGCCAGCAGTCCCGGGACTAGCGGTTACGAGCAGTACTTC	CASSPGTSGYEQYF
TRBV19	few	TRBD1	TRBJ1-1	TGTGCCAGCTCCAGGGACAGAGGAACTGAAGCTTTCTTT	CASSRDRGTEAFF
TRBV5-1	NA	TRBD2	TRBJ2-2	TGCGCCAGCAGCTCGCTAGCGGGGGGAAACACCGGGGAGCTGTTTTTT	CASSSLAGGNTGELFF
TRBV13	NA	NA	TRBJ2-7	TGTGCCAGCAGTGGAAACTTCTCCTACGAGCAGTACTTC	CASSGNFSYEQYF
TRBV25-1	NA	TRBD1	TRBJ1-4	TGTGCCAGCAGGGACAGGGGACTAAAACTGTTTTTT	CASRDRGLKLFF
TRBV5-1	NA	NA	TRBJ2-2	TGCGCCAGCAGCTTGGTCGCAGCCTCGAACACCGGGGAGCTGTTTTTT	CASSLVAASNTGELFF
TRBV10-3	NA	NA	TRBJ1-1	TGTGCCATCAGTGAGTCAGGGCGCTCGAGAACTGAAGCTTTCTTT	CAISESGRSRTEAFF
TRBV2	NA	NA	TRBJ2-7	TGTGCCAGCAGTGAAATGGTTTGGAGGCCAGCATCCTACGAGCAGTACTTC	CASSEMVWRPASYEQYF
TRBV7-2	once	NA	TRBJ2-5	TGTGCCAGCAGCTTAGTGGGCTTGGAAGAGACCCAGTACTTC	CASSLVGLEETQYF
TRBV28	NA	TRBD1	TRBJ1-1	TGTGCCAGCAGTCCCGGACAGGACCATGAAGCTTTCTTT	CASSPGQDHEAFF
TRBV27	once	TRBD1	TRBJ1-2	TGTGCCAGCAGCGCTAGGGACAGACCCCTTGGCTACACCTTC	CASSARDRPLGYTF
TRBV28	NA	NA	TRBJ2-1	TGTGCCAGCAGTTTACCCACCGAGCAGTTCTTC	CASSLPTEQFF
TRBV4-3	once	NA	TRBJ1-5	TGCGCCAGCAGCCGGGCAAGAAATCAGCCCCAGCATTTT	CASSRARNQPQHF
TRBV28	NA	TRBD2	TRBJ2-7	TGTGCCAGCAGTTTATTCGGGGACCGGGGGGGGTCCTACGAGCAGTACTTC	CASSLFGDRGGSYEQYF
TRBV5-1	NA	NA	TRBJ2-3	TGCGCCAGCAGCTTGGGGTCCGCCCATAGCACAGATACGCAGTATTTT	CASSLGSAHSTDTQYF
TRBV18	NA	TRBD2	TRBJ2-7	TGTGCCAGCTCAGAGAGCGGGAGGGGGAACGAGCAGTACTTC	CASSESGRGNEQYF
TRBV27	NA	TRBD2	TRBJ2-1	TGTGCCAGCACCAGGACTAGCGGGAGTCCCTACAATGAGCAGTTCTTC	CASTRTSGSPYNEQFF
TRBV27	NA	TRBD1	TRBJ1-2	TGTGCCAGCAGTTTGGTACAGGGGGTGGGTGGCTACACCTTC	CASSLVQGVGGYTF
TRBV18	NA	TRBD1	TRBJ2-7	TGTGCCAGCTCACCACGAGGGACAGGGGGTTACGAGCAGTACTTC	CASSPRGTGGYEQYF
TRBV28	NA	NA	TRBJ1-5	TGTGCCAGCAGTTGGCTCCTAGGGGGCAATCAGCCCCAGCATTTT	CASSWLLGGNQPQHF